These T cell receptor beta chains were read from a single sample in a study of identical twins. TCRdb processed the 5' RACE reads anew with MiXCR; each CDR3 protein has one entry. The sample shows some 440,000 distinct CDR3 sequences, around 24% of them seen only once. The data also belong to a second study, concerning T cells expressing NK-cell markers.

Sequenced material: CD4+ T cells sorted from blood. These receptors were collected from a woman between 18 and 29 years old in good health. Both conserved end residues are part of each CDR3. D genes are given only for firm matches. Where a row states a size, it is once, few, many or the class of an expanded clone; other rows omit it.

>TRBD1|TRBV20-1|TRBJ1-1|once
TGCAGTGCTAGATCGACAGGGAGAGGTGGTGAAGCTTTCTTT
CSARSTGRGGEAFF
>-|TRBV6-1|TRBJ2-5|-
TGTGCCAGCCTTCGGGGCAGTCAAGAGACCCAGTACTTC
CASLRGSQETQYF
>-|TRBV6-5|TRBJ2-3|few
TGTGCCAGCAGTTACTCGGTAGCTACTTGGGAGGCAGATACGCAGTATTTT
CASSYSVATWEADTQYF
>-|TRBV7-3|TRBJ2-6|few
TGTGCCAGCAGCTTCCGGAAGTCTGGGGCCAACGTCCTGACTTTC
CASSFRKSGANVLTF
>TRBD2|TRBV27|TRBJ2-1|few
TGTGCCAGCAGTTCCCGGGGACTAGTCGGGGTGTATGAGCAGTTCTTC
CASSSRGLVGVYEQFF
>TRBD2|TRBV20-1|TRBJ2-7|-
TGCAGTGTCCGACTAGCGGGGGGGCCGGGCGAGCAGTACTTC
CSVRLAGGPGEQYF
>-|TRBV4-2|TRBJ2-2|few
TGTGCCAGCAGCCAAGAAAGGGGAGGAACCGGGGAGCTGTTTTTT
CASSQERGGTGELFF
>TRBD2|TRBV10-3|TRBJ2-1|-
TGTGCCATCAGCCCCGGGACTAGCGGGGGCAAGTTCTTC
CAISPGTSGGKFF
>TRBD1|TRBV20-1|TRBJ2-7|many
TGCAGTGCTACTACGGTCACAGGGGGCAACGAGCAGTACTTC
CSATTVTGGNEQYF
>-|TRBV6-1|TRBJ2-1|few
TGTGCCAGCAGTGGCCAGCTCGCCTTAGATGAGCAGTTCTTC
CASSGQLALDEQFF
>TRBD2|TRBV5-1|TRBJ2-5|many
TGCGCCAGCAGCTTGGGGACTAGCGGACAAGAGACCCAGTACTTC
CASSLGTSGQETQYF
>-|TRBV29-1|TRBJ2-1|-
TGCAGCGCCGACTTGAGGTTTGATGAGCAGTTCTTC
CSADLRFDEQFF
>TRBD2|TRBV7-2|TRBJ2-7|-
TGTGCCAGCAGCCCACAAGCGGGAGCCACCTACGAGCAGTACTTC
CASSPQAGATYEQYF
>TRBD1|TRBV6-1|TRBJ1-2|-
TGTGCCAGTCACAGGGGTCGGCACTATGGCTACACCTTC
CASHRGRHYGYTF
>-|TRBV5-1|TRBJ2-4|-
TGCGCCAGCAGCACGGACAAGTATAACATTCAGTACTTC
CASSTDKYNIQYF
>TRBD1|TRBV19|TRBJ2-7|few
TGTGCCAGTAGTATAGTTCCGGGACAGGTGACCTACGAGCAGTACTTC
CASSIVPGQVTYEQYF
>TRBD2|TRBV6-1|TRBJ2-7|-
TGTGCCAGCAGTGGACTAGCGGGGGGCTCCGAGCAGTACTTC
CASSGLAGGSEQYF
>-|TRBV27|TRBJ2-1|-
TGTGCCAGCAGTTTATTCATAAGGGAATGGGACTCGGACAATGAGCAGTTCTTC
CASSLFIREWDSDNEQFF
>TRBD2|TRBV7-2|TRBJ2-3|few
TGTGCCAGCAGCTTCTCCCGGACTAGCGGGAGCGGAGATACGCAGTATTTT
CASSFSRTSGSGDTQYF
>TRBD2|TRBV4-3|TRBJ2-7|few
TGCGCCAGCAGCCTTACTAGCGGGAGGGCCCGTGAGCAGTACTTC
CASSLTSGRAREQYF
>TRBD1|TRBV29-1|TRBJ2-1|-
TGCAGCGTGTGGGGACAGGGTAGCAATGAGCAGTTCTTC
CSVWGQGSNEQFF
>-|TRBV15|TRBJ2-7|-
TGTGCCACCAGCAGAGATCTACCTTACGAGCAGTACTTC
CATSRDLPYEQYF
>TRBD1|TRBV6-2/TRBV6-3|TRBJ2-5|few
TGTGCCAGCAGCCTCCCACAGGGGCGACAAGAGACCCAGTACTTC
CASSLPQGRQETQYF
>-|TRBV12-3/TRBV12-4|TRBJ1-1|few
TGTGCCAGCAGTTTGGACGGACAAATGAACACTGAAGCTTTCTTT
CASSLDGQMNTEAFF
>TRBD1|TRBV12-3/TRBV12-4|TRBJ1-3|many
TGTGCCAGCAGATTGACAGGGACCTCCTCTGGAAACACCATATATTTT
CASRLTGTSSGNTIYF
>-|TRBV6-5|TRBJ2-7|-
TGTGCCAGCAGTTACTCAGCGAGGGAGAGCTCCTACGAGCAGTACTTC
CASSYSARESSYEQYF
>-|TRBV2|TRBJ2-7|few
TGTGCCAGCAGTGAGCAGGACCACCGTGTTTACGAGCAGTACTTC
CASSEQDHRVYEQYF
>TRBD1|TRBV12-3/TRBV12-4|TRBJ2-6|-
TGTGCCAGCAGTTTAAGGGGCATGGTTCAGGGGGCATATAGGGCGGGGGCCAACGTCCTGACTTTC
CASSLRGMVQGAYRAGANVLTF
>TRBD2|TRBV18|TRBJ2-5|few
TGTGCCAGCTCACCACTGACTAGCGGGGGGAAAGAGACCCAGTACTTC
CASSPLTSGGKETQYF
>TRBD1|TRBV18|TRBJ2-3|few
TGTGCCAGCGCGGCGATCCGGGACAGGATTAGCACAGATACGCAGTATTTT
CASAAIRDRISTDTQYF
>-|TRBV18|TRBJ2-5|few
TGTGCCAGCTCACGGGCCATCCAAGAGACCCAGTACTTC
CASSRAIQETQYF
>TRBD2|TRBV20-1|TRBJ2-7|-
TGCAGTGCTAGAGATCGGGAGGGGCGAAACTACGAGCAGTACTTC
CSARDREGRNYEQYF
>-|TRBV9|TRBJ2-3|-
TGTGCCAGCGGGAAAATAGGAGATACGCAGTATTTT
CASGKIGDTQYF
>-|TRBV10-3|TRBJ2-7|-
TGTGCCATCAGTACCCCCGGAGAGAGGCTCTACGAGCAGTACTTC
CAISTPGERLYEQYF
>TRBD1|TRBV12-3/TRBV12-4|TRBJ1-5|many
TGTGCCAGCAGCCGCGGACAGGGCAATCAGCCCCAGCATTTT
CASSRGQGNQPQHF
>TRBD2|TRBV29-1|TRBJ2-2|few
TGCAGCGTTGGGAGAAGTAGCGGGGCGACCGGGGAGCTGTTTTTT
CSVGRSSGATGELFF
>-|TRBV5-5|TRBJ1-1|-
TGTGCCAGCAGCTTGGGGGGGACGAGGCTGAACACTGAAGCTTTCTTT
CASSLGGTRLNTEAFF